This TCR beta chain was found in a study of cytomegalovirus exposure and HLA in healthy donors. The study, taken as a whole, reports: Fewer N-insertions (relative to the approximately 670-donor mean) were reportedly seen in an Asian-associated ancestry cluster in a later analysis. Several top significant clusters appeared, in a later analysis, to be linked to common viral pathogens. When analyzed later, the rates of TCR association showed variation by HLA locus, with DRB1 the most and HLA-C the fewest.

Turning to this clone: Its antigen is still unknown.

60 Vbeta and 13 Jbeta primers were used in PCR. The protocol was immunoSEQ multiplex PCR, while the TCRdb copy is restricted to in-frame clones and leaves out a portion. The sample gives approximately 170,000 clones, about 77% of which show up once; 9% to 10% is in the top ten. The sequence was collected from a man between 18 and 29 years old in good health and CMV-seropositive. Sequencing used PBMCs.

This CDR3 is CASSRGTGAHASGTYNEQFF. Here the CDR3 DNA reads TGCGCCAGCAGCCGAGGGACAGGGGCCCATGCTAGCGGGACCTACAATGAGCAGTTCTTC. This chain connects TRBV5-1 to TRBJ2-1; a weak D match, TRBD1 (10 bases). The CDR3 loop spans 20 amino acids. Trimming pared 4 bases from V and 2 bases from J, leaving 28 bases between. The V gene's germline CDR1 is SGHRS and CDR2 YFSETQ.